Shown below are 23 T cell receptor beta chains from a single sample sequenced in a study of blood T cell repertoires in COVID-19. The assay was immunoSEQ multiplex PCR, and TCRdb's table has in-frame clones only and misses some. The data hold roughly 180,000 clones, with roughly 87% observed a single time. Sequencing was done on a sample of PBMCs or T cells enriched from blood (not recorded which). Every receptor here comes from a man over 45 who had recovered from COVID-19.

This clone was seen only a few times. J is TRBJ1-2 and V is TRBV25-1; TRBD1 is a possible D gene (5 bases). The CDR3 runs 13 residues. Germline CDR1 and CDR2: MGHDK and SYGVNS. V was shortened by 3 bases and J by 4 bases, with 9 bases between the two germline ends. The CDR3 nucleotides read TGTGCCAGCAGTGATGGGGCGTCCTATGGCTACACCTTC. Its translation is CASSDGASYGYTF.

The V gene is TRBV10-3, the J gene TRBJ2-1; 8 bases are shared with TRBD1. This CDR3 comprises 15 residues. Germline CDR1 is ENHRY and CDR2 is SYGVKD. Germline trimming cut 2 bases from V and 4 bases from J; bases unmatched to any gene: 4. Here the CDR3 reads CAISEGQGAYNEQFF. DNA for the CDR3: TGTGCCATCAGTGAGGGTCAGGGGGCATACAATGAGCAGTTCTTC.

The chain employs TRBV5-3 and TRBJ2-3, with 11 bases aligning to TRBD2. Being an ORF, TRBV5-3 has a function that is uncertain. The V segment lost 5 bases and the J segment 3 bases; nucleotides outside the gene matches: 8. The CDR3 spans 16 residues. The CDR3 spells CARRFDSGRGTDTQYF. The DNA of the CDR3 is TGTGCCAGAAGATTCGATAGCGGGAGGGGGACAGATACGCAGTATTTT.

The chain is built from TRBV20-1 and TRBJ2-5; 7 bases agree with TRBD1. This CDR3 region has 16 residues. Per germline, CDR1 DFQATT and CDR2 SNEGSKA (reference sequence). The trim removed 3 bases at V and 4 bases at J, leaving 14 bases unmatched. CDR3 sequence reads: CSASRSGLGGGETQYF. The DNA of the CDR3 is TGCAGTGCTAGTAGATCTGGTCTAGGGGGCGGAGAGACCCAGTACTTC.

This rearrangement joins TRBV19 to TRBJ1-3; D remains ambiguous. V lost 2 bases to trimming and J lost 0 bases, with 11 bases between them. The V gene's germline CDR1 is LNHDA and CDR2 SQIVND (reference sequence). The CDR3 is 16 amino acids. CDR3 nucleotide sequence: TGTGCCAGTAGTATACTCTTAAGCGGCTCTGGAAACACCATATATTTT. It yields the protein CASSILLSGSGNTIYF.

This chain uses TRBV7-9 with TRBJ1-4; 8 bases match TRBD1. The germline gives CDR1 SEHNR, CDR2 FQNEAQ (reference sequence). There are 17 residues in the CDR3. The V gene end was trimmed by 4 bases and the J gene end by 0 bases; junction bases not matched to a gene: 7. The CDR3 loop reads CASSYGTGVATNEKLFF. CDR3 sequence (DNA): TGTGCCAGCAGCTATGGGACAGGCGTCGCAACTAATGAAAAACTGTTTTTT. Drawing the rest from reference TRBV7-9 and TRBJ1-4, the complete variable domain is DTGVSQNPRHKITKRGQNVTFRCDPISEHNRLYWYRQTLGQGPEFLTYFQNEAQLEKSRLLSDRFSAERPKGSFSTLEIQRTEQGDSAMYLCASSYGTGVATNEKLFFGSGTQLSVL.

The chain couples TRBV3-1 (or the pseudogene TRBV3-2) to TRBJ1-1; D is unclear. V was cut by 4 bases and J by 4 bases, with 13 bases left in between. This CDR3 comprises 14 residues. Germline V lookup: CDR1 LGHDT, CDR2 YNNKEL (reference sequence). The CDR3 region is CASSLSGGATEAFF. The CDR3 nucleotides read TGTGCCAGCAGCCTAAGTGGAGGAGCCACTGAAGCTTTCTTT.

The chain is built from TRBV7-2 and TRBJ2-7, with TRBD1 matching over 9 bases. Per germline, CDR1 SGHTA and CDR2 FQGNSA. The trim removed 1 base at V and 3 bases at J, leaving 1 base unmatched. This CDR3 contains 14 residues. DNA of the CDR3: TGTGCCAGCAGCTTAGTGGGACAGGGCTACGAGCAGTACTTC. Amino acids: CASSLVGQGYEQYF. Full variable domain (remainder filled in from reference TRBV7-2 and TRBJ2-7): GAGVSQSPSNKVTEKGKDVELRCDPISGHTALYWYRQSLGQGLEFLIYFQGNSAPDKSGLPSDRFSAERTGGSVSTLTIQRTQQEDSAVYLCASSLVGQGYEQYFGPGTRLTVT.

V and J are TRBV7-3 and TRBJ2-1, with 9 bases identical to TRBD2. Germline V gene lookup returns CDR1 SGHTA and CDR2 FQGTGA. V dropped 6 bases and J dropped 6; count of bases not matched to a gene: 6. CDR3 size: 14 residues. In nucleotides, the CDR3 is TGTGCCAGCAGTCGGACTAGCGCGGGCAATGAGCAGTTCTTC. Translated, it gives CASSRTSAGNEQFF.

This clone has only one observation. The CDR3 region has the DNA TGCGCCAGCAGCTGGGTAGCGGGGGGGCAGGAGACCCAGTACTTC. As protein: CASSWVAGGQETQYF. The rearrangement uses TRBV5-1 and TRBJ2-5, with 11 bases aligning to TRBD2. J gave up 5 bases and V 3 bases, and 6 bases lay outside the gene matches. The CDR3 is 15 amino acids. The germline CDR1 and CDR2 sequences are SGHRS and YFSETQ.

CDR3 coding DNA: TGTGCCAGCAGCCAATCACAGGGGAAAGGGCGCACCGGGGAGCTGTTTTTT. This sequence encodes CASSQSQGKGRTGELFF. The chain uses TRBV3-1 (or the pseudogene TRBV3-2) and TRBJ2-2; the match to TRBD1 covers 7 bases. Germline-derived CDR1 and CDR2 are LGHDT and YNNKEL (reference sequence). The CDR3 length is 17 residues. The J segment lost 4 bases and the V segment lost 2 bases, leaving 10 bases of the junction unmatched.

The J gene is TRBJ1-1, the V gene TRBV5-4; no reliable D call. This CDR3 comprises 13 residues. V was shortened by 0 bases and J by 10 bases, with 13 bases between the two germline ends. Germline V gene sequence: CDR1 SGHNT, CDR2 YYREEE (reference sequence). CDR3 sequence reads: CASSLGRDGIAFF. In DNA, the CDR3 is TGTGCCAGCAGCTTGGGGCGGGATGGAATAGCTTTCTTT.

The rearrangement joins TRBV5-4 to TRBJ2-7; 10 nucleotides align to TRBD2. Germline-derived CDR1 and CDR2 are SGHNT and YYREEE (reference sequence). V shed 0 bases and J 6 bases; nucleotides not matched to a gene: 6. The CDR3 is 15 amino acids. The CDR3 loop reads CASSLGLAGAGEQYF. In DNA, the CDR3 is TGTGCCAGCAGCTTGGGGCTAGCGGGGGCGGGCGAGCAGTACTTC.

The chain links TRBV18 to TRBJ1-5, with D unresolved. This CDR3 is 15 amino acids long. The germline CDR1 and CDR2 sequences are KGHSH and LQKENI. Trimming cost V 0 bases and J 2 bases, with 8 bases left between them. CDR3 protein: CASSPPARGNQPQHF. For the CDR3, the DNA is TGTGCCAGCTCACCACCGGCCCGGGGCAATCAGCCCCAGCATTTT.

This chain links TRBV27 with TRBJ2-7; 9 nucleotides match TRBD1. Germline V gene lookup returns CDR1 MNHEY and CDR2 SMNVEV (reference sequence). There are 14 residues in the CDR3. The V segment lost 5 bases and the J segment 2 bases; nucleotides outside the gene matches: 4. The CDR3 DNA reads TGTGCCAGCAGTAGGGACAGGGCCCCCTACGAGCAGTACTTC. Encoded protein: CASSRDRAPYEQYF.

The V call is TRBV28, the J call TRBJ1-2; the D gene is possibly TRBD1 (6 bases). Germline CDR1 and CDR2: MDHEN and SYDVKM. Trimming cost V 2 bases and J 7 bases, with 11 bases left between them. CDR3 length equals 13 residues. CDR3 bases: TGTGCCAGCAGTTTACGGGGGGCGACTGGCTACACCTTC. It encodes CASSLRGATGYTF.

About this clone itself: The same CDR3 also results from other DNA sequences found in this sample. V usage is TRBV28 and J usage is TRBJ1-4; 9 positions agree with TRBD1. Germline CDR1 reads MDHEN; CDR2 reads SYDVKM. The CDR3 covers 15 residues. Losses at the gene ends were 4 bases for V and 6 bases for J; bases not matched to a gene: 6. The CDR3 bases are TGTGCCAGCAGTTCTCCGGGACAGGGTTATGAAAAACTGTTTTTT. It codes for CASSSPGQGYEKLFF. Using reference TRBV28 and TRBJ1-4 for the parts outside the CDR3, the full variable domain is DVKVTQSSRYLVKRTGEKVFLECVQDMDHENMFWYRQDPGLGLRLIYFSYDVKMKEKGDIPEGYSVSREKKERFSLILESASTNQTSMYLCASSSPGQGYEKLFFGSGTQLSVL.

The chain joins TRBV27 to TRBJ1-2; possible D gene TRBD1, 6 bases. The CDR3 runs to 14 residues. V lost 5 bases and J lost 3, with 13 bases in between. Germline lookup yields CDR1 MNHEY and CDR2 SMNVEV (reference sequence). Here the CDR3 DNA reads TGTGCCAGCAGTCCCGGGACAAGGCACTATGGCTACACCTTC. It codes for CASSPGTRHYGYTF.

V and J are TRBV7-2 and TRBJ2-2; TRBD2 matches at 11 bases. The V segment lost 3 bases and the J segment 6 bases; nucleotides outside the gene matches: 9. Germline V lookup: CDR1 SGHTA, CDR2 FQGNSA. This CDR3 is built from 17 residues. CDR3 in amino acids: CASSFLAGGARSGELFF. Written as DNA, the CDR3 is TGTGCCAGCAGCTTCCTAGCGGGAGGCGCTCGGTCCGGGGAGCTGTTTTTT.

V is TRBV6-5 and J is TRBJ2-7, with 8 bases matching TRBD1. The junction had 7 bases not matched to a gene; V was cut back by 5 bases and J by 7 bases. CDR1 is MNHEY, CDR2 SVGAGI, per germline. There are 13 residues in the CDR3. The CDR3 is CASSPGTGLEQYF. The CDR3 region has the DNA TGTGCCAGCAGTCCCGGGACAGGCTTGGAGCAGTACTTC.

This clone was seen only once. The chain has TRBV5-1 and TRBJ2-1; D is perhaps TRBD2 (6 bases). Trimming cost V 7 bases and J 10 bases, with 18 bases left between them. The length of the CDR3 is 13 residues. Germline lookup yields CDR1 SGHRS and CDR2 YFSETQ. CDR3 residues: CASVAGPLREQFF. Written as DNA, the CDR3 is TGCGCCAGCGTGGCGGGGCCCCTAAGGGAGCAGTTCTTC.

This clone was counted once. DNA of the CDR3: TGTGCCAGCAAACAGGGGGCTGGAAATGAGCAGTTCTTC. This gives the protein CASKQGAGNEQFF. The chain links TRBV2 to TRBJ2-1; 9 bases are shared with TRBD1. The CDR3 spans 13 residues. Per the germline V gene, CDR1 is SNHLY and CDR2 is FYNNEI. Losses at the gene ends were 7 bases for V and 7 bases for J; bases not matched to a gene: 5.

In its sample, this clone was seen a few times. V is TRBV20-1 and J is TRBJ1-2; TRBD1 is a possible D gene (6 bases). The V end was cut by 3 bases, the J end by 3 bases, with 11 bases between. There are 13 residues in the CDR3. Germline CDR1 DFQATT, CDR2 SNEGSKA (reference sequence). CDR3 loop: CSASRGGDYGYTF. DNA of the CDR3: TGCAGTGCTAGTAGGGGGGGCGACTATGGCTACACCTTC.